A single sample is the source of the 20 T cell receptor beta chains below, sequenced in a study of T cells in Graves' hyperthyroidism and ophthalmopathy. It was RNA transcripts that yielded the amplified TCR beta CDR3 regions. First-round RT-PCR with HTBI primers amplified the TCR CDR3 region. Each CDR3 protein is one row after TCRdb ran MiXCR on the multiplex PCR reads. The table lists about 480,000 distinct CDR3 sequences, about 22% of them singletons. The sample consisted of blood. These receptors came from a woman between 65 and 79 years old with Graves' ophthalmopathy.

In DNA form, the CDR3 reads TGTGCCAGCAGTGAAGTGGCCGATTCCTACAATGAGCAGTTCTTC. Protein: CASSEVADSYNEQFF. The chain links TRBV6-1 to TRBJ2-1, with D unclear. The V and J ends lost 1 base and 1 base respectively, with 8 bases between them. Germline values: CDR1 MNHNS, CDR2 SASEGT. This CDR3 is 15 amino acids long.

This clonotype was counted ten times or more. The chain uses TRBV6-6 and TRBJ2-5, with D possibly being TRBD1 (6 bases). Trimming cost V 2 bases and J 5 bases, with 9 bases left between them. Germline V gives CDR1 MNHNY, CDR2 SVGAGI (reference sequence). The CDR3 has 13 residues. The CDR3 loop reads CASSYRDTETQYF. The CDR3 nucleotides are TGTGCCAGCAGTTACAGGGACACGGAGACCCAGTACTTC.

The sample holds many counts of this clonotype. This chain links TRBV12-3 or TRBV12-4 with TRBJ1-4; D is unresolved. V lost 6 bases, J lost 11 bases, and 13 bases lay in between. This CDR3 has 12 amino acids. This chain's CDR3 is CASSSTLGKLFF. In DNA, the CDR3 is TGTGCCAGCAGCTCCACCCTAGGTAAACTGTTTTTT.

In the case of this clonotype: A much larger clone is a single base away; this may be a read error. V gene TRBV12-3 or TRBV12-4 combines with J gene TRBJ2-5; D remains unclear. This CDR3 spans 13 amino acids. Trimming took off 5 bases at V and 5 bases at J, with 12 bases between the two ends. The CDR3 loop reads CASSPSTEETQYF. Here the CDR3 DNA reads TGTGCCAGCAGTCCCTCTACGGAGGAGACCCAGTACTTC.

Many counts were recorded for this clonotype. V usage is TRBV27 and J usage is TRBJ2-3; D might be TRBD2 (5 bases). Trimming removed 5 bases from V and 1 base from J, with 7 bases in between. Germline V gene data show CDR1 as MNHEY and CDR2 as SMNVEV (reference sequence). This CDR3 is built from 13 residues. The CDR3 is CASSRTGTDTQYF. The CDR3, as DNA: TGTGCCAGCAGTCGGACTGGCACAGATACGCAGTATTTT.

The genes are TRBV20-1 and TRBJ1-2, with a tentative D call TRBD1 (5 bases). The V gene's germline CDR1 is DFQATT and CDR2 SNEGSKA (reference sequence). The germline V and J ends were trimmed by 5 bases and 3 bases, with 10 bases remaining between them. The CDR3 has 12 residues. As DNA, the CDR3 is TGCAGTGCTGGCAGGGCTGACTATGGCTACACCTTC. It translates to CSAGRADYGYTF.

A word on this clonotype: Lacking the conserved final phenylalanine or tryptophan, this CDR3 likely reflects a read error. The chain is built from TRBV19 and TRBJ2-7; 10 positions match TRBD1. The CDR3 sequence is 15 residues long. J gave up 4 bases and V 2 bases, and 5 bases lay outside the gene matches. From germline, CDR1 is LNHDA and CDR2 SQIVND (reference sequence). The DNA of the CDR3 is TGTGCCAGTAGTATACGGGACAGGGGAGGTTACGAGCAGTACCTC. Its translation: CASSIRDRGGYEQYL.

This clonotype was detected many times. The genes are TRBV30 and TRBJ1-2; 8 bases align to TRBD1. Germline values: CDR1 GTSNPN, CDR2 SVGIG (reference sequence). Trimming at V came to 2 bases and at J to 4 bases, leaving 9 bases not matched to a gene. This CDR3 has 15 amino acids. Written as DNA, the CDR3 is TGTGCCTGGAGTCCTAGGACAGGGTATTCCTATGGCTACACCTTC. This gives the protein CAWSPRTGYSYGYTF.

The CDR3 reads CASSSVGAPQHF. The CDR3 nucleotides read TGTGCCAGCAGTTCTGTTGGAGCGCCCCAGCATTTT. This chain links TRBV12-3 or TRBV12-4 with TRBJ1-5, with D hard to call. V was trimmed by 4 bases and J by 9 bases, leaving 10 bases between them. CDR3 length: 12 residues.

This clonotype was seen more than once but under ten times. The chain links TRBV3-1 to TRBJ2-7; no clear D. The length of the CDR3 is 13 residues. Germline CDR1 is LGHDT and CDR2 is YNNKEL (reference sequence). V was shortened by 2 bases and J by 9 bases, with 14 bases between the two germline ends. The CDR3 DNA reads TGTGCCAGCAGCCAACATAGAGGCAGCCGGCAGTACTTC. This encodes CASSQHRGSRQYF.

In DNA, the CDR3 is TGTGCCAGCAGCCCTGAACAGGGAAGGGATTCACCCCTCCACTTT. Its protein product is CASSPEQGRDSPLHF. The chain combines TRBV11-1 with TRBJ1-6; TRBD1 might be the D (6 bases). Germline V lookup: CDR1 SGHAT, CDR2 FQDESV (reference sequence). V lost 5 bases and J 8 bases, leaving 16 bases between the germline ends. The CDR3 extends over 15 amino acids.

To note about this clonotype: This sequence may be a read error, since a much larger clone differs from it by one base. The chain combines TRBV12-3 or TRBV12-4 with TRBJ2-7; no clear D gene. V was cut by 6 bases and J by 4 bases, with 7 bases left in between. The CDR3 is 11 residues long. The CDR3 DNA is TGTGCCAGCAGCAAGCGATACGAGCAGTACTTC. It is translated as CASSKRYEQYF.

This clonotype has a handful of counts. CDR3 residues: CASRYNQLNTEAFF. CDR3 in DNA: TGTGCCAGCAGATATAATCAATTGAACACTGAAGCTTTCTTT. The rearrangement joins TRBV27 to TRBJ1-1; D is undetermined. Germline CDR1 is MNHEY and CDR2 is SMNVEV (reference sequence). The CDR3 totals 14 residues. V was cut by 6 bases and J by 0 bases, with 11 bases left in between.

This clonotype has only a few counts. The DNA of the CDR3 is TGTGCCAGCACATTCGGGAGAGGACAAGAGACCCAGTACTTC. Its translation is CASTFGRGQETQYF. The chain recombines TRBV5-6 with TRBJ2-5; tentatively, D is TRBD2 (6 bases). The germline V gene has CDR1 SGHDT and CDR2 YYEEEE. The V gene lost 6 bases and the J gene lost 2 bases, with 14 bases spanning the gap. This CDR3 region has 14 residues.

The J gene is TRBJ1-5, the V gene TRBV27; TRBD1 matches 8 bases. Germline CDR1 is MNHEY and CDR2 is SMNVEV (reference sequence). The CDR3 sequence is 15 residues long. Trimming at V came to 6 bases and at J to 3 bases, leaving 7 bases not matched to a gene. The CDR3: CASRYQGADNQPQHF. The DNA of the CDR3 is TGTGCCAGCAGGTATCAGGGGGCGGACAATCAGCCCCAGCATTTT.

The V and J genes are TRBV5-6 and TRBJ2-7, with 7 bases identical to TRBD1. From germline, CDR1 is SGHDT and CDR2 YYEEEE. V lost 0 bases to trimming and J lost 3 bases; unmatched junction nucleotides: 6. CDR3 length equals 15 residues. The CDR3, as DNA: TGTGCCAGCAGCTTGGGACAGGGAGATTACTACGAGCAGTACTTC. Residues: CASSLGQGDYYEQYF.

This CDR3 reads CASTDGPGANYGYTF. The CDR3, as DNA: TGTGCCAGCACCGACGGCCCAGGGGCTAACTATGGCTACACCTTC. The V and J genes are TRBV6-1 and TRBJ1-2; possibly TRBD1 for D (6 bases). This CDR3 has 15 residues. Germline V lookup: CDR1 MNHNS, CDR2 SASEGT. The ends were cut back, 7 bases at V and 0 bases at J, with 15 bases in the middle.

This chain uses TRBV6-1 with TRBJ2-7; 7 positions match TRBD1. Germline V gene data show CDR1 as MNHNS and CDR2 as SASEGT. This CDR3 has 12 amino acids. The junction had 4 bases not matched to a gene; V was cut back by 6 bases and J by 5 bases. CDR3 sequence: CASSRGIDEQYF. The CDR3 nucleotides are TGTGCCAGCAGCAGGGGGATCGACGAGCAGTACTTC.

The V gene is TRBV2, the J gene TRBJ2-7; 7 nucleotides agree with TRBD2. Germline trimming cut 11 bases from V and 0 bases from J; bases unmatched to any gene: 1. Germline-derived CDR1 and CDR2 are SNHLY and FYNNEI. The CDR3 loop spans 11 amino acids. The CDR3 DNA follows: TGTGCCGGCGGGAGCTCCTACGAGCAGTACTTC. This codes for CAGGSSYEQYF.

To note about this clonotype: The junction does not match germline at one end; this may be a read error. The chain links TRBV28 to TRBJ2-1; D unresolved. CDR3 length equals 16 residues. Per germline, CDR1 MDHEN and CDR2 SYDVKM. Written as DNA, the CDR3 is TGCGCCAGCAGCCAAGAACGCTATGGGCCCTACAATGAGCAGTTCTTC. This codes for CASSQERYGPYNEQFF.